Shown below are 30 T cell receptor beta chains from a single sample sequenced in a study of T cells in Graves' hyperthyroidism and ophthalmopathy. TCR beta CDR3 regions were amplified from RNA transcripts. During a first-round RT-PCR of the TCR CDR3, the HTBI primer set was used. TCRdb analysed the multiplex PCR reads with MiXCR anew, one entry per CDR3 protein. The sample lists hundreds of thousands of distinct CDR3 sequences, 15% to 20% occurring once. Specimen: blood. Every receptor here comes from a woman aged 45-65 years with Graves' hyperthyroidism that later progressed to Graves' ophthalmopathy.

V usage is TRBV5-1 and J usage is TRBJ2-5; D remains unclear. In germline, CDR1 is SGHRS, CDR2 YFSETQ. The CDR3 runs to 13 residues. Trimming cost V 1 base and J 0 bases, with 4 bases left between them. As DNA, the CDR3 is TGCGCCAGCAGCTTGTTCAACCAAGAGACCCAGTACTTC. Encoded protein: CASSLFNQETQYF.

The sample holds a few counts of this clonotype. V is TRBV3-1 and J is TRBJ1-2; TRBD1 agrees at 8 bases. The CDR3 totals 15 residues. V shed 7 bases, J shed 4 bases, and the junction held 11 bases outside the gene matches. Germline V CDR1 and CDR2: LGHDT, YNNKEL (reference sequence). The CDR3 bases are TGTGCCAGCACCCAGGATCCAGGGGGCTTCTATGGCTACACCTTC. Translation: CASTQDPGGFYGYTF. Full variable domain (remainder filled in from reference TRBV3-1 and TRBJ1-2): DTAVSQTPKYLVTQMGNDKSIKCEQNLGHDTMYWYKQDSKKFLKIMFSYNNKELIINETVPNRFSPKSPDKAHLNLHINSLELGDSAVYFCASTQDPGGFYGYTFGSGTRLTVV.

This clonotype was counted only a few times. This chain uses TRBV20-1 with TRBJ1-1; no clear D. Trimming took off 0 bases at V and 1 base at J, with 9 bases between the two ends. Germline values: CDR1 DFQATT, CDR2 SNEGSKA (reference sequence). The CDR3 spans 14 residues. CDR3: CSARDTVANTEAFF. Here the CDR3 DNA reads TGCAGTGCTAGAGATACGGTAGCGAACACTGAAGCTTTCTTT.

This clonotype was counted at least ten times. V and J are TRBV20-1 and TRBJ2-1, with 7 positions matching TRBD1. After removal of 2 bases from V and 6 bases from J, the junction contained 4 bases not matched to a gene. The CDR3 has 13 residues. Germline CDR1 reads DFQATT; CDR2 reads SNEGSKA (reference sequence). CDR3 nucleotides: TGCAGTGCTAGATCCCCAGGGGGCAATGAGCAGTTCTTC. Translated, it gives CSARSPGGNEQFF.

This clonotype was detected a few times. This rearrangement joins TRBV7-9 to TRBJ1-2; D remains ambiguous. This CDR3 has 14 residues. With 5 bases removed from V and 4 bases from J, the gap between germline ends came to 14 bases. Germline CDR1 reads SEHNR; CDR2 reads FQNEAQ (reference sequence). CDR3 sequence reads: CASSLGGVSYGYTF. In DNA form, the CDR3 reads TGTGCCAGCAGCCTCGGTGGGGTTAGCTATGGCTACACCTTC.

At least ten counts were recorded for this clonotype. The chain uses TRBV7-3 and TRBJ2-1; D not certain. V was clipped by 5 bases and J by 4 bases, with 18 bases between them. The V gene's germline CDR1 is SGHTA and CDR2 FQGTGA. CDR3 length equals 16 residues. DNA of the CDR3: TGTGCCAGCAGCCCTAACCGAGGTGGTGGGTACAATGAGCAGTTCTTC. This encodes CASSPNRGGGYNEQFF.

This clonotype occurred a few times. The chain joins TRBV3-1 to TRBJ2-5; tentatively, D is TRBD2 (6 bases). The CDR3 totals 18 residues. The germline V and J ends were trimmed by 0 bases and 1 base, with 18 bases remaining between them. Germline V CDR1 and CDR2: LGHDT, YNNKEL (reference sequence). In nucleotides, the CDR3 is TGTGCCAGCAGCCAAGAAGAGGGGAGCGGGTCATTCCAAGAGACCCAGTACTTC. Protein product: CASSQEEGSGSFQETQYF.

This clonotype was observed a few times. V gene TRBV25-1 combines with J gene TRBJ1-2; TRBD1 is a possible D gene (6 bases). V was cut by 3 bases and J by 2 bases, with 10 bases left in between. CDR3 size: 14 residues. Germline V lookup: CDR1 MGHDK, CDR2 SYGVNS. CDR3 sequence (DNA): TGTGCCAGCAGTGACGGCAGGGGAAACTATGGCTACACCTTC. As protein: CASSDGRGNYGYTF.

This clonotype was counted ten times or more. The chain joins TRBV6-1 to TRBJ1-1, with TRBD1 as a possible D gene (6 bases). The V gene's germline CDR1 is MNHNS and CDR2 SASEGT. Deletions cut 4 bases from V and 4 bases from J, with 10 bases between. The CDR3 contains 13 residues. Here the CDR3 DNA reads TGTGCCAGCAGTGGACAGGTCGTCACTGAAGCTTTCTTT. Translated: CASSGQVVTEAFF.

This clonotype was seen many times. This chain uses TRBV3-1 with TRBJ2-1; the D gene is possibly TRBD2 (6 bases). The V and J ends lost 4 bases and 3 bases respectively, with 10 bases between them. CDR1 LGHDT and CDR2 YNNKEL come from the germline V gene (reference sequence). CDR3 length equals 14 residues. CDR3 nucleotide sequence: TGTGCCAGCAGCCTTTCGGACTACTACAATGAGCAGTTCTTC. Protein product: CASSLSDYYNEQFF.

At least ten counts were recorded for this clonotype. The chain links TRBV11-2 to TRBJ2-5; tentative D call: TRBD2 (5 bases). This CDR3 region has 17 residues. Germline CDR1 reads SGHAT; CDR2 reads FQNNGV. V lost 4 bases and J lost 7, with 25 bases in between. The chain's CDR3 is CASSSAAMRTPGRTQYF. CDR3 DNA sequence: TGTGCCAGCAGCTCCGCGGCCATGCGGACCCCTGGGAGGACCCAGTACTTC. The entire variable domain, with the rest obtained from reference TRBV11-2 and TRBJ2-5, is as follows: EAGVAQSPRYKIIEKRQSVAFWCNPISGHATLYWYQQILGQGPKLLIQFQNNGVVDDSQLPKDRFSAERLKGVDSTLKIQPAKLEDSAVYLCASSSAAMRTPGRTQYFGPGTRLLVL.

This chain connects TRBV11-2 to TRBJ1-2, with no clear D. The CDR3 contains 14 residues. Germline lookup yields CDR1 SGHAT and CDR2 FQNNGV. V lost 5 bases and J lost 4, with 14 bases in between. The CDR3 region is CASSQAAATYGYTF. The CDR3, as DNA: TGTGCCAGCAGCCAGGCGGCGGCCACCTATGGCTACACCTTC.

V is TRBV15 and J is TRBJ1-5, with D unclear. The CDR3 length is 17 residues. Trimming removed 1 base from V and 1 base from J, with 14 bases in between. Germline V gene data show CDR1 as LNHNV and CDR2 as YYDKDF (reference sequence). For the CDR3, the DNA is TGTGCCACCAGCAGAGCGTCGGGTCTACTGAGCAATCAGCCCCAGCATTTT. It encodes CATSRASGLLSNQPQHF.

This clonotype showed up just a few times. The chain employs TRBV15 and TRBJ2-1; 9 positions agree with TRBD1. The germline V gene encodes CDR1 LNHNV and CDR2 YYDKDF (reference sequence). The junction had 9 bases not matched to a gene; V was cut back by 1 base and J by 8 bases. The CDR3 runs 16 residues. CDR3 residues: CATSRARETGGDEQFF. The CDR3 bases are TGTGCCACCAGCAGAGCGAGGGAGACAGGGGGGGATGAGCAGTTCTTC.

This clonotype was picked up many times. The DNA of the CDR3 is TGTGCCAGCAGTTTGATTCTGGGGGGATCCTATGGCTACACCTTC. It encodes CASSLILGGSYGYTF. The chain couples TRBV12-3 or TRBV12-4 to TRBJ1-2; D is possibly TRBD1 (5 bases). Trimming took off 3 bases at V and 4 bases at J, with 15 bases between the two ends. This CDR3 region has 15 residues.

As concerns this clonotype: A single base separates this from a much larger clone, so it may be a read error. The CDR3 does not end in the conserved phenylalanine or tryptophan, so this is likely a read error. The chain links TRBV30 to TRBJ1-1, with D tentatively TRBD1 (5 bases). Trimming removed 4 bases from V and 2 bases from J, with 11 bases in between. Germline assignment: CDR1 GTSNPN and CDR2 SVGIG (reference sequence). There are 13 residues in the CDR3. The CDR3 coding sequence is TGTGCCTGGACCAGGACACCAAACACTGAAGCTTTCCTT. This gives the protein CAWTRTPNTEAFL.

This clonotype showed up just a few times. The DNA for the CDR3 is TGTGCCAGCAGTTCGAGGGGCCAAAATGAGCAGTTCTTC. Translation: CASSSRGQNEQFF. The chain carries TRBV27 and TRBJ2-1, with D perhaps being TRBD1 or TRBD2 (5 bases each). V dropped 4 bases and J dropped 7 bases, with 11 bases sitting between them. Germline V gene sequence: CDR1 MNHEY, CDR2 SMNVEV (reference sequence). The CDR3 has 13 amino acids.

The sample holds many counts of this clonotype. The chain couples TRBV7-6 to TRBJ2-3; TRBD2 might be the D (7 bases). This CDR3 is built from 15 residues. From germline, CDR1 is SGHVS and CDR2 FNYEAQ. Trimming took 1 base from V and 4 from J, leaving 12 bases between them. DNA for the CDR3: TGTGCCAGCAGCTTAGTGGGGGGGGGCCCAGATACGCAGTATTTT. Translation: CASSLVGGGPDTQYF.

The chain links TRBV5-4 to TRBJ1-2; TRBD1 might be the D (6 bases). The V gene's germline CDR1 is SGHNT and CDR2 YYREEE (reference sequence). This CDR3 has 14 amino acids. V was clipped by 5 bases and J by 2 bases, with 13 bases between them. CDR3 in DNA: TGTGCCAGCAGTACGGACAGACGAAACTATGGCTACACCTTC. Its protein is CASSTDRRNYGYTF. The full variable domain, in which reference TRBV5-4 and TRBJ1-2 provide the parts outside the CDR3, is ETGVTQSPTHLIKTRGQQVTLRCSSQSGHNTVSWYQQALGQGPQFIFQYYREEENGRGNFPPRFSGLQFPNYSSELNVNALELDDSALYLCASSTDRRNYGYTFGSGTRLTVV.

This clonotype was observed a few times. In nucleotides, the CDR3 is TGTGCCAGCAGTCCTAGCTTGGTCTTTAACAATGAGCAGTTCTTC. It codes for CASSPSLVFNNEQFF. The rearrangement links TRBV6-1 to TRBJ2-1; the D gene is possibly TRBD2 (5 bases). Germline V gives CDR1 MNHNS, CDR2 SASEGT. With 5 bases removed from V and 5 bases from J, the gap between germline ends came to 16 bases. The length of the CDR3 is 15 residues.

This chain connects TRBV5-1 to TRBJ2-1; D is possibly TRBD1 (5 bases). Germline loops: CDR1 SGHRS, CDR2 YFSETQ. Trimming removed 3 bases from V and 5 bases from J, with 12 bases in between. This CDR3 spans 14 amino acids. This CDR3 is CASSSVAGNNEQFF. The CDR3 nucleotides read TGCGCCAGCAGCTCGGTCGCAGGGAACAATGAGCAGTTCTTC.

This clonotype has ten or more counts. In nucleotides, the CDR3 is TGTGCCAGCAGCTTAGTTCTGCGGGGAGGGGAAGAGACCCAGTACTTC. It codes for CASSLVLRGGEETQYF. The chain uses TRBV11-2 and TRBJ2-5; TRBD2 matches at 7 bases. CDR3 length: 16 amino acids. In germline, CDR1 is SGHAT, CDR2 FQNNGV. The trim removed 1 base at V and 3 bases at J, leaving 8 bases unmatched.

The V and J genes are TRBV5-1 and TRBJ1-2; a weak D match, TRBD1 (5 bases). CDR1 is SGHRS and CDR2 is YFSETQ in the germline V gene. CDR3 size: 16 residues. Trimming left V 0 bases short and J 2 bases short, with 14 bases between. CDR3 coding DNA: TGCGCCAGCAGCTTGGGACCCGGGACCGAGAACTATGGCTACACCTTC. Protein sequence: CASSLGPGTENYGYTF.

At least ten counts were recorded for this clonotype. The CDR3 DNA reads as TGTGCCAGCAGCCAAGGCTGGGGTCCCTACGAGCAGTACTTC. Amino acid sequence: CASSQGWGPYEQYF. The J gene is TRBJ2-7, the V gene TRBV3-1; D call uncertain. The CDR3 spans 14 residues. The germline V gene encodes CDR1 LGHDT and CDR2 YNNKEL (reference sequence). V gave up 1 base and J gave up 2 bases, with 9 bases separating them.

This clonotype showed up many times. The chain recombines TRBV3-1 with TRBJ2-7; 9 bases are a match to TRBD2. CDR3 length equals 18 residues. The V gene's germline CDR1 is LGHDT and CDR2 YNNKEL (reference sequence). With 2 bases clipped from V and 2 bases from J, the junction kept 13 bases outside the gene matches. CDR3 residues: CASSQPLGRGGGAYEQYF. The CDR3 region has the DNA TGTGCCAGCAGCCAACCCCTCGGGCGGGGGGGCGGCGCCTACGAGCAGTACTTC.

The CDR3 region is CASSRRQGWTEAFF. CDR3 DNA: TGTGCCAGTAGTAGGAGACAGGGTTGGACTGAAGCTTTCTTT. V usage is TRBV19 and J usage is TRBJ1-1; 7 nucleotides agree with TRBD1. Germline V CDR1 and CDR2: LNHDA, SQIVND (reference sequence). The CDR3 totals 14 residues. With 4 bases clipped from V and 5 bases from J, the junction kept 7 bases outside the gene matches.

This clonotype has more than one count but fewer than ten. The rearrangement joins TRBV7-6 to TRBJ2-2; D gene ambiguous. The CDR3 is 16 amino acids. V shed 1 base and J shed 4 bases, with 13 bases lying between them. Germline assignment: CDR1 SGHVS and CDR2 FNYEAQ. The CDR3 sequence: CASSLVAYDSTGELFF. Here the CDR3 DNA reads TGTGCCAGCAGCTTAGTTGCATACGACTCCACCGGGGAGCTGTTTTTT.

This clonotype was counted between two and nine times. This rearrangement joins TRBV10-3 to TRBJ1-3; D unresolved. This CDR3 has 12 residues. V was cut by 7 bases and J by 3 bases, with 7 bases left in between. Per the germline V gene, CDR1 is ENHRY and CDR2 is SYGVKD. The CDR3 region has the DNA TGTGCCATCACCCCCAGTGGAAACACCATATATTTT. As protein: CAITPSGNTIYF.

The rearrangement uses TRBV10-3 and TRBJ1-1; D is perhaps TRBD1 (5 bases). The CDR3 is made up of 15 amino acids. Germline loops: CDR1 ENHRY, CDR2 SYGVKD. V lost 2 bases to trimming and J lost 6 bases, with 16 bases between them. CDR3 nucleotide sequence: TGTGCCATCAGTGAGCTCCTGGGGCCCGGGGCTGAAGCTTTCTTT. Amino acids: CAISELLGPGAEAFF.

In the case of this clonotype: This could be a read error, since a much larger clone is one nucleotide away. The chain joins TRBV27 to TRBJ2-7; a possible D gene is TRBD1 (5 bases). Trimming stripped 7 bases from V and 5 bases from J, with 9 bases between. This CDR3 spans 11 amino acids. Germline V lookup: CDR1 MNHEY, CDR2 SMNVEV (reference sequence). CDR3 DNA: TGTGCCAGCAAAGGGGTCGACGAGCAGTACTTC. This translates into CASKGVDEQYF.